This TCR beta chain was obtained from a study of T cells in localized non-small cell lung cancer. Study-level results: Sequencing was restricted to one tumor region; therefore, heterogeneity remains possible. Out of the top 100 tumor clones, a median roughly 52 were seen in adjacent lung.

Between the trimmed V and J ends, which lost 2 bases and 4 bases, there was a span of 15 bases. The CDR3 runs to 17 residues. Germline assignment: CDR1 LGHNA and CDR2 YSLEER. For this clone: Its antigen is as yet unknown.

This table comes from immunoSEQ multiplex PCR, and its TCRdb copy is limited to in-frame clones, with some not included. The sample lists over 45,000 clones, approximately 80% occurring once. This chain links TRBV4-3 with TRBJ1-6; D remains ambiguous. This receptor was taken from a man aged 40 to 70 with stage I squamous cell lung carcinoma. The source material was peripheral blood, sampled before any cancer treatment. This CDR3 reads CASSQSKDLPYNSPLHF. In nucleotides, the CDR3 is TGCGCCAGCAGCCAATCCAAGGACCTTCCGTATAATTCACCCCTCCACTTT.